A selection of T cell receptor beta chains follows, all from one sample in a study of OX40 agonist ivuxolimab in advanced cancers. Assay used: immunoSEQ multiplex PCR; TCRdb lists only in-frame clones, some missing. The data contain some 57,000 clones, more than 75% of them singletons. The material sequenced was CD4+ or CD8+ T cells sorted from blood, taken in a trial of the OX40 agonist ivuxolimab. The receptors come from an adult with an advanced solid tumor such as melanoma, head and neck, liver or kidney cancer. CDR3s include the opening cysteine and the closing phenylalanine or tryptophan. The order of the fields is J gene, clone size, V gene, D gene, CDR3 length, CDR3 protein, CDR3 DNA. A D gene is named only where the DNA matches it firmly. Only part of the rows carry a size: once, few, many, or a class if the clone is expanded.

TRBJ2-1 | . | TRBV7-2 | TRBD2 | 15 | CASRAVAGVYNEQFF | TGTGCCAGTCGGGCGGTCGCGGGAGTCTACAATGAGCAGTTCTTC
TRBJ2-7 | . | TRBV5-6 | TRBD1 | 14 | CASSLLQGAYEQYF | TGTGCCAGCAGCCTACTACAGGGGGCCTACGAGCAGTACTTC
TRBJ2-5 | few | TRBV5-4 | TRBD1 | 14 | CASTLEGARETQYF | TGTGCCAGCACCTTAGAGGGGGCCCGGGAGACCCAGTACTTC
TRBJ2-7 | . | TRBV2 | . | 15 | CASRGSPGDSYEQYF | TGTGCCAGCCGGGGGTCCCCGGGAGACTCCTACGAGCAGTACTTC
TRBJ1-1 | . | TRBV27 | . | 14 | CASRGPMPTQGAFF | TGTGCCAGCAGGGGGCCCATGCCCACCCAGGGAGCTTTCTTT
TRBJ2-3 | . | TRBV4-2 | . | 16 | CASSQEVRANTDTQYF | TGTGCCAGCAGCCAAGAAGTACGGGCGAACACAGATACGCAGTATTTT
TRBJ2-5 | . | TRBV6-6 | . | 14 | CASTLREIQETQYF | TGTGCCAGCACCCTAAGGGAAATTCAAGAGACCCAGTACTTC
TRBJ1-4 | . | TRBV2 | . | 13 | CASRIQGGEKLFF | TGTGCCAGCCGGATCCAAGGCGGAGAAAAACTGTTTTTT
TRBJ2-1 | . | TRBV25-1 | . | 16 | CASSEFGLGDVNEQFF | TGTGCCAGCAGTGAATTCGGCCTAGGAGACGTCAATGAGCAGTTCTTC
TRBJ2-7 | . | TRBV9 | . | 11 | CASSSGSEQYF | TGTGCCAGCAGCTCGGGGAGCGAGCAGTACTTC
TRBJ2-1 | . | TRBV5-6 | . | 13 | CASRRVEVNEQFF | TGTGCCAGCCGGAGGGTTGAAGTAAATGAGCAGTTCTTC
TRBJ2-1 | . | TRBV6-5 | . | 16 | CASSYGAGGLRHEQFF | TGTGCCAGCAGTTACGGGGCCGGGGGCCTAAGACATGAGCAGTTCTTC
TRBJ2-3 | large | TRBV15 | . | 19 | CATSRDKLRGSPSTDTQYF | TGTGCCACCAGCAGAGATAAATTACGTGGGAGCCCCTCCACAGATACGCAGTATTTT
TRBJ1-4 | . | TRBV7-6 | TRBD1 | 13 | CASSSDREEKLFF | TGTGCCAGCAGCTCGGACAGGGAAGAAAAACTGTTTTTT
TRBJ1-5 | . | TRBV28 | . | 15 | CASSLVQGSNQPQHF | TGTGCCAGCAGTTTAGTACAGGGCTCTAATCAGCCCCAGCATTTT
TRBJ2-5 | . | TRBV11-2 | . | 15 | CASSQQPGLGETQYF | TGTGCCAGCAGCCAACAACCGGGACTTGGGGAGACCCAGTACTTC
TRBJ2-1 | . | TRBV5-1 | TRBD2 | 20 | CASSLWGVASGSQSYNEQFF | TGCGCCAGCAGCTTGTGGGGGGTAGCTAGCGGAAGTCAGTCCTACAATGAGCAGTTCTTC
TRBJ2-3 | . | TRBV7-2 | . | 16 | CASSLSSGEGADTQYF | TGTGCCAGCAGCTTATCCTCGGGAGAGGGTGCAGATACGCAGTATTTT
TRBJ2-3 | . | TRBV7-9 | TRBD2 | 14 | CASSLRDYTDTQYF | TGTGCCAGCAGCTTACGGGACTACACAGATACGCAGTATTTT
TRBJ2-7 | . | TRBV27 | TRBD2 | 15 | CASTAGPGFGDEQYF | TGTGCCAGCACAGCGGGACCGGGATTTGGGGACGAGCAGTACTTC
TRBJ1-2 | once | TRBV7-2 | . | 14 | CASSLVARSYGYTF | TGTGCCAGCAGCTTAGTAGCAAGGTCCTATGGCTACACCTTC
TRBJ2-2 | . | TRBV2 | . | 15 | CASIPTTISSGELFF | TGTGCCAGCATCCCTACCACCATTAGCTCCGGGGAGCTGTTTTTT
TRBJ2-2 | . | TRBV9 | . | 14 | CASSVDSGTGELFF | TGTGCCAGCAGCGTAGACTCTGGCACCGGGGAGCTGTTTTTT
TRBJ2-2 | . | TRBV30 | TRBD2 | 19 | CAWRPGGGSGRAGTGELFF | TGTGCCTGGAGACCAGGGGGGGGTAGCGGGAGGGCAGGGACCGGGGAGCTGTTTTTT
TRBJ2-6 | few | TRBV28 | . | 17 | CASSRQGGSSGANVLTF | TGTGCCAGCAGTCGGCAGGGGGGATCCTCTGGGGCCAACGTCCTGACTTTC
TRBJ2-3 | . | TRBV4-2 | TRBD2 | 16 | CASSQDGGEGADTQYF | TGTGCCAGCAGCCAAGACGGAGGGGAGGGCGCAGATACGCAGTATTTT
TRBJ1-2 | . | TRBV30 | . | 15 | CAWSGSRFQSYGYTF | TGTGCCTGGAGTGGGAGCAGGTTTCAATCTTATGGCTACACCTTC
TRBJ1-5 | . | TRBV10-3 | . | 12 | CAMGDTGEPQHF | TGTGCCATGGGAGATACGGGGGAGCCCCAGCATTTT
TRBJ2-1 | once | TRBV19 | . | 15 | CASSSLADSYNEQFF | TGTGCCAGTAGTAGCTTAGCGGATTCCTACAATGAGCAGTTCTTC
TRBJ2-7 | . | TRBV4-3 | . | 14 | CASSQADGGYEQYF | TGCGCCAGCAGCCAGGCCGACGGGGGTTACGAGCAGTACTTC
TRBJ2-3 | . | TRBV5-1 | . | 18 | CASSFEGIAEMRTDTQYF | TGCGCCAGCAGCTTTGAGGGAATAGCGGAAATGCGCACAGATACGCAGTATTTT
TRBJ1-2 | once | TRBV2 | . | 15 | CASTGGLESTFGYTF | TGTGCCAGCACAGGAGGACTAGAATCAACTTTTGGCTACACCTTC
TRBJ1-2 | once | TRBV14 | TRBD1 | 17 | CASSQVFGTGGNYGYTF | TGTGCCAGCAGCCAAGTCTTCGGGACAGGGGGCAACTATGGCTACACCTTC
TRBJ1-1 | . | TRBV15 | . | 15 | CATSRRRDLNTEAFF | TGTGCCACCAGCAGACGCCGGGATCTGAACACTGAAGCTTTCTTT
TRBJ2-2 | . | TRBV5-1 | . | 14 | CASSLGDTKGELFF | TGCGCCAGCAGCTTGGGGGACACTAAGGGGGAGCTGTTTTTT
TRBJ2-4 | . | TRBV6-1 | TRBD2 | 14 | CASSPAGDVNIQYF | TGTGCCAGCAGTCCCGCGGGGGATGTAAACATTCAGTACTTC